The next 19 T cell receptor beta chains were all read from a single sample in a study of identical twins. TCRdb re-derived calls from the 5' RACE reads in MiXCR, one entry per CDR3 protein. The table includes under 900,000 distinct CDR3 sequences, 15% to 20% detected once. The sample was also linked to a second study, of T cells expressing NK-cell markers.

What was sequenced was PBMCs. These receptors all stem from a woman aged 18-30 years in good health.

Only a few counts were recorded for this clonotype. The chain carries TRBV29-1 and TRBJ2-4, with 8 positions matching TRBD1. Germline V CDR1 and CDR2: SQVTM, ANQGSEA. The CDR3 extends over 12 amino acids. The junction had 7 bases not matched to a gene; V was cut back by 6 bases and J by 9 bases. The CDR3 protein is CSVAGGESIQYF. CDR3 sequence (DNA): TGCAGCGTCGCAGGGGGCGAAAGCATTCAGTACTTC.

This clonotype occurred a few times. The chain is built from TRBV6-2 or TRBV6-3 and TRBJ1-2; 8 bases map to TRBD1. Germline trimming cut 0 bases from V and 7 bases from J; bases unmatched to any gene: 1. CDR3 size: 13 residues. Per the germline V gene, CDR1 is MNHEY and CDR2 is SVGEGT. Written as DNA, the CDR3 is TGTGCCAGCAGTTACTCGGACAGGGCTGGCTACACCTTC. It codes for CASSYSDRAGYTF.

DNA for the CDR3: TGTGCCAGCAGTTTCCTACTAGCGGGGGGGCGAGATACGCAGTATTTT. Translated, it gives CASSFLLAGGRDTQYF. The rearrangement joins TRBV6-5 to TRBJ2-3, with 13 bases lining up with TRBD2. The CDR3 sequence is 16 residues long. The V and J ends lost 4 bases and 5 bases, in that order; junction bases with no gene match: 6. Germline loops: CDR1 MNHEY, CDR2 SVGAGI.

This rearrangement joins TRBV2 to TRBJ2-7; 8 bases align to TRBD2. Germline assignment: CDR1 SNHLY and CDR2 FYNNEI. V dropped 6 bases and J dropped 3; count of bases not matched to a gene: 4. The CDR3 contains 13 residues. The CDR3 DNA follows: TGTGCCAGCAGGCCGGGAGGGAACTACGAGCAGTACTTC. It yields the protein CASRPGGNYEQYF.

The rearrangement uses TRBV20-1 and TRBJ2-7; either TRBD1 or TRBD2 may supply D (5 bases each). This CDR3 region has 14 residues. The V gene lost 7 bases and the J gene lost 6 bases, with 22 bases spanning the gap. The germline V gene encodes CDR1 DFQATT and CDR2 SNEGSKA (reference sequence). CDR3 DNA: TGCAGTGTTTCTACCGGGACGGTAGTAGGCGAGCAGTACTTC. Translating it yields CSVSTGTVVGEQYF.

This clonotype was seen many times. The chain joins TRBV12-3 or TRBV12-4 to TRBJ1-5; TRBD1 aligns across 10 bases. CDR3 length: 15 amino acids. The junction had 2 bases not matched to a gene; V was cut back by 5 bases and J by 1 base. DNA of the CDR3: TGTGCCAGCAGTCGGGACAGGGGAAGCAATCAGCCCCAGCATTTT. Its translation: CASSRDRGSNQPQHF.

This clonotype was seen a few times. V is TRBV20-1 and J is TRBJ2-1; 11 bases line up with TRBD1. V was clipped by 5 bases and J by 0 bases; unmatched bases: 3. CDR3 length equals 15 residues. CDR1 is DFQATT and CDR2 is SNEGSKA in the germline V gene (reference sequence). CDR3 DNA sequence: TGCAGTGCTCCCGGACAGGGGGCCTCCTACAATGAGCAGTTCTTC. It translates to CSAPGQGASYNEQFF.

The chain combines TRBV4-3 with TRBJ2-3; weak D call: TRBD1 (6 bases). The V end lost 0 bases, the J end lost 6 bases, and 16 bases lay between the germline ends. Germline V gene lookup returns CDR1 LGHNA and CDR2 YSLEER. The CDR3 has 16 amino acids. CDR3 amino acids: CASSQESTGKGDTQYF. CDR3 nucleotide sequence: TGCGCCAGCAGCCAAGAGAGCACAGGGAAAGGGGATACGCAGTATTTT.

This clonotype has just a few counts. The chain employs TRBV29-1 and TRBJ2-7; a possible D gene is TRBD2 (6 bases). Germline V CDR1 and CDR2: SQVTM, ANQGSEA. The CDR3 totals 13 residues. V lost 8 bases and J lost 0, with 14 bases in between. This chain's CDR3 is CSTSSESSYEQYF. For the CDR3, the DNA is TGCAGCACTTCTAGCGAGAGCTCCTACGAGCAGTACTTC.

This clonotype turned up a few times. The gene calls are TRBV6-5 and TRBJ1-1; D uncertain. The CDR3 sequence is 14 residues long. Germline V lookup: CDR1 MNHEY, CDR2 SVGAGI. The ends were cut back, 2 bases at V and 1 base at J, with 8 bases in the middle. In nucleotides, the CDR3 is TGTGCCAGCAGTTACGGGCAGCGGAACACTGAAGCTTTCTTT. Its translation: CASSYGQRNTEAFF.

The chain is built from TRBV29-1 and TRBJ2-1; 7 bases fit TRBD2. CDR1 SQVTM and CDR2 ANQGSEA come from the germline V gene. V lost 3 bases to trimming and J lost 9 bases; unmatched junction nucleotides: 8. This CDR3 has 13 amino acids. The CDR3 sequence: CSVELREYLEQFF. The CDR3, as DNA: TGCAGCGTTGAGTTGCGGGAGTATCTTGAGCAGTTCTTC.

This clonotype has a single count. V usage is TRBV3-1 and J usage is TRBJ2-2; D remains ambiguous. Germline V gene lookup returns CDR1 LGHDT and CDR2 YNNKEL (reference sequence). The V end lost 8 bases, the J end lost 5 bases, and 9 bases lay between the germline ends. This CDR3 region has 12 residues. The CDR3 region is CASRFETGELFF. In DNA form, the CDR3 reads TGTGCCAGCCGTTTCGAGACCGGGGAGCTGTTTTTT.

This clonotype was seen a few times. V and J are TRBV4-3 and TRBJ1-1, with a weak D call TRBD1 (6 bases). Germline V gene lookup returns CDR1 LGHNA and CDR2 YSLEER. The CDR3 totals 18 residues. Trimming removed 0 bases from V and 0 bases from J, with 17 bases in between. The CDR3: CASSQDHTAGALNTEAFF. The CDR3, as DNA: TGCGCCAGCAGCCAAGATCATACCGCAGGGGCCTTGAACACTGAAGCTTTCTTT.

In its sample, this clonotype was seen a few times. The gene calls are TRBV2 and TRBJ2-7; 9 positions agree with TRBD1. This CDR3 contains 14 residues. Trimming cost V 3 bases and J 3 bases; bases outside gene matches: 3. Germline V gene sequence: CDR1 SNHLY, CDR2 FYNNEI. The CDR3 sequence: CASSDQGQGYEQYF. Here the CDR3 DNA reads TGTGCCAGCAGTGACCAGGGACAGGGCTACGAGCAGTACTTC.

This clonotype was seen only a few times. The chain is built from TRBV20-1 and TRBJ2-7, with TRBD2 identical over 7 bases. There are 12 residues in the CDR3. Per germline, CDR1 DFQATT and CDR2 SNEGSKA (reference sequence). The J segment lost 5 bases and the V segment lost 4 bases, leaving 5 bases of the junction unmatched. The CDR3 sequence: CSATNRGDEQYF. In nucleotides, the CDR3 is TGCAGTGCTACCAACCGGGGGGACGAGCAGTACTTC.

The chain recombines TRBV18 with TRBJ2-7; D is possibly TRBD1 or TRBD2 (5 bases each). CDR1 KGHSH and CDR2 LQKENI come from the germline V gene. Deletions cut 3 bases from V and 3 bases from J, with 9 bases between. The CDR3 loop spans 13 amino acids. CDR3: CASSPRGNYEQYF. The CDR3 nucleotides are TGTGCCAGCTCACCCCGGGGCAACTACGAGCAGTACTTC.

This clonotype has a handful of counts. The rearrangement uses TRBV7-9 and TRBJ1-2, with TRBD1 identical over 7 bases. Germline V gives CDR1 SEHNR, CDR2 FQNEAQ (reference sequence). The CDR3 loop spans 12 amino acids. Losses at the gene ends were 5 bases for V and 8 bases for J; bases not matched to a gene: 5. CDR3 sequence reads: CASSPGDSGYTF. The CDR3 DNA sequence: TGTGCCAGCAGCCCCGGGGACAGCGGCTACACCTTC.

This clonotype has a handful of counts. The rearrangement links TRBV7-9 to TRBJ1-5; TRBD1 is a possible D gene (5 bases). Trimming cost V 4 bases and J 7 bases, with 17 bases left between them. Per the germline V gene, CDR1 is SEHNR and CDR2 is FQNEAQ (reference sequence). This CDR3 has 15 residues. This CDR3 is CASSSTRTPGQPQHF. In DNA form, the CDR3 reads TGTGCCAGCAGCTCAACCAGAACGCCAGGGCAGCCCCAGCATTTT.

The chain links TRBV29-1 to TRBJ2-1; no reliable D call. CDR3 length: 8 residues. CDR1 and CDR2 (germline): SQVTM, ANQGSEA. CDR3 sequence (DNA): TGCAGTGTCAATGAGCAGTTCTTC. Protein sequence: CSVNEQFF.